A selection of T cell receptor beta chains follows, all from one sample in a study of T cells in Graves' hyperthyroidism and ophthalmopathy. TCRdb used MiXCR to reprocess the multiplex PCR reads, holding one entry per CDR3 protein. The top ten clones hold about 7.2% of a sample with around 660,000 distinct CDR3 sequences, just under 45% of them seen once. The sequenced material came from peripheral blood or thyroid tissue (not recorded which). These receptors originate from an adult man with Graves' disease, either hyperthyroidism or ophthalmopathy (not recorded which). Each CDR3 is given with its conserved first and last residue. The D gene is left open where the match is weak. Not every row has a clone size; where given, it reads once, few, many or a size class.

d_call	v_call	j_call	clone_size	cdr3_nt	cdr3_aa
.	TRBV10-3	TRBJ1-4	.	TGTGCCATCAGGGAGGGTGGTGAAAAACTGTTTTTT	CAIREGGEKLFF
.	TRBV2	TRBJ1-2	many	TGTGCCAGCAAATCCGGGACGAGTTATGGCTACACCTTC	CASKSGTSYGYTF
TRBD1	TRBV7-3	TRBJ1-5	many	TGTGCCAGCAGCGGGACAGGGGTAAATCAGCCCCAGCATTTT	CASSGTGVNQPQHF
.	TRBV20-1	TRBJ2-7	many	TGCAGTGCTAGATTCTACGAGCAGTACTTC	CSARFYEQYF
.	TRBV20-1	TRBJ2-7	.	TGCAGTGCCAAGACCTCCTCCTACGAGCAGTACTTC	CSAKTSSYEQYF
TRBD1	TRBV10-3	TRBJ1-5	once	TGTGCCATCAGTGAGGGACAGGAAGAGACCCAGCATTTT	CAISEGQEETQHF
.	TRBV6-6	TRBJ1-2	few	TGTGCCAGCAGTGAGAGCTGGGTCGTCGGCTTC	CASSESWVVGF
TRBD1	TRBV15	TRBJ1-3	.	TGTGCCACCAGCAGTGTCCGACAGGGGATGGGAAACACCATATATTTT	CATSSVRQGMGNTIYF
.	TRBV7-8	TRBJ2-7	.	TGTGCCAGCAGGGACCACGAGCAGTACTTC	CASRDHEQYF
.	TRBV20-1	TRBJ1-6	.	TGCAGTGCTTACCGAGCGCTACCAGATTCACCCCTCCACTTT	CSAYRALPDSPLHF
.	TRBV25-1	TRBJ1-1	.	TGTGCCAGCGTTGCGGGGGGTTTT	CASVAGGF
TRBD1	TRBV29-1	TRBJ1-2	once	TGCAGCGTTGAACAGACAGGGGGCTACACCTTC	CSVEQTGGYTF
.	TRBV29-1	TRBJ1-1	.	TGCAGCGTTGAAGATCGGGGGGTATTGGACACTGAAGCTTTCTTT	CSVEDRGVLDTEAFF
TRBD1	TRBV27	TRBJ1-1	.	TGTGCCAGCAGTTCTACGGACAGGGCCCTGAACACTGAAGCCTTCTTT	CASSSTDRALNTEAFF
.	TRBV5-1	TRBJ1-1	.	TGCGCCAGCAGCTCATCCCGGAAGGGGAACACTGAAGCTTTCTTT	CASSSSRKGNTEAFF
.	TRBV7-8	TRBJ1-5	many	TGTGCCAGCAGCTCCGACGCCGACAGCCACTATAGCAATCAGCCCCAGCATTTT	CASSSDADSHYSNQPQHF
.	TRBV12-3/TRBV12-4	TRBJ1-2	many	TGTGCCAGCAGCCCCGCCGTTGGGAGCACGCACTATGGCTACACCTTC	CASSPAVGSTHYGYTF
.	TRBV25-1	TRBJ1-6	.	TGTGCCAGCAGCTTGCGGGACATCGGGTCACCCCTCCACTTT	CASSLRDIGSPLHF
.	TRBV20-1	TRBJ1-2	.	TGCAGTGCTAGAGCGGGGGCGAGGGGCTACACCTTC	CSARAGARGYTF
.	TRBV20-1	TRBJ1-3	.	TGCAGTGCTAGACTGAACAGTACAGGAAACACCATATATTTT	CSARLNSTGNTIYF
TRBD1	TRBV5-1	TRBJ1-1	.	TGCGCCAGCTCTTTATGGACAGGACAGAGCACTGAAGCTTTCTTT	CASSLWTGQSTEAFF
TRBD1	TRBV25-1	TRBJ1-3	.	TGTGCCAGCTTGGATGGGACAGCCTCTGGAAACACCATATATTTT	CASLDGTASGNTIYF